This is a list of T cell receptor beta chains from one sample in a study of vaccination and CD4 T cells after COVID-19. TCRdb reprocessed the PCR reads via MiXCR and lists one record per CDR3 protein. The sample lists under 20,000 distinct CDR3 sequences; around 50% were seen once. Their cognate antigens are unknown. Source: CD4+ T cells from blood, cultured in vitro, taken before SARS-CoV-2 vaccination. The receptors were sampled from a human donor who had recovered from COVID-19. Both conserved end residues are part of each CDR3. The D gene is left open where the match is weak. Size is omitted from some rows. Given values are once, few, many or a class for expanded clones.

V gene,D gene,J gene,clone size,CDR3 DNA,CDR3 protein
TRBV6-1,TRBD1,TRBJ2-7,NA,TGTGCCAGCAAATTTGGACAGGGTAGCGACGAGCAGTACTTC,CASKFGQGSDEQYF
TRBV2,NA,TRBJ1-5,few,TGTGCCAGCATGCGACAGTGGACCGGTAATCAGCCCCAGCATTTT,CASMRQWTGNQPQHF
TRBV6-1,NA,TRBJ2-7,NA,TGTGCCAGCAGTGAATGGGGACCCCCCTCCTACGAGCAGTACTTC,CASSEWGPPSYEQYF
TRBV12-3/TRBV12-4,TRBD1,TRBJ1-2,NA,TGTGCCAGCAGTCCAATGAAGGGACAGGTCAACTATGGCTACACCTTC,CASSPMKGQVNYGYTF
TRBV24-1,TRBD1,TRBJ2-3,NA,TGTGCCACCAGTGACCCGGGACAGGGACATAGCACAGATACGCAGTATTTT,CATSDPGQGHSTDTQYF
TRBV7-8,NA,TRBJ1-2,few,TGTGCCAGCAGCCGCCGGGCCCTTTGGGGCTACACCTTC,CASSRRALWGYTF
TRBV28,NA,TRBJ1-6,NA,TGTGCCAGCATGGTGGGGTATCAGGGAGGAACCTATAATTCACCCCTCCACTTT,CASMVGYQGGTYNSPLHF
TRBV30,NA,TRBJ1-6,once,TGTGCCTGGAGTGTCAGAGGGCCGTATTCACCCCTCCACTTT,CAWSVRGPYSPLHF
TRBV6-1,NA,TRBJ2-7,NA,TGTGCCAGCAGTGCAACAAGCTCCTACGAGCAGTACTTC,CASSATSSYEQYF
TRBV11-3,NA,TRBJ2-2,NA,TGTGCCAGCAGCCGTACGGGGTGGGGGCTGAACACCGGGGAGCTGTTTTTT,CASSRTGWGLNTGELFF
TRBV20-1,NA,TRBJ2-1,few,TGCAGTGCTAGATTCACCGGGGCCTCCTACAATGAGCAGTTCTTC,CSARFTGASYNEQFF